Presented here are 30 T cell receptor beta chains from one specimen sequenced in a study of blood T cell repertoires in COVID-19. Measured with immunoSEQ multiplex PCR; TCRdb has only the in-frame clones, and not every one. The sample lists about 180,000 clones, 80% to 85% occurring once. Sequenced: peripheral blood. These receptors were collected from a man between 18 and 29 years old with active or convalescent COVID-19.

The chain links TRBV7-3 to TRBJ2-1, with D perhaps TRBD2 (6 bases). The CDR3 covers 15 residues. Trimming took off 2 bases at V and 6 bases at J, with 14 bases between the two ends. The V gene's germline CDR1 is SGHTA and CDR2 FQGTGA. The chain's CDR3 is CASSLRVGGVNEQFF. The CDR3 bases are TGTGCCAGCAGCTTACGAGTGGGCGGGGTCAATGAGCAGTTCTTC.

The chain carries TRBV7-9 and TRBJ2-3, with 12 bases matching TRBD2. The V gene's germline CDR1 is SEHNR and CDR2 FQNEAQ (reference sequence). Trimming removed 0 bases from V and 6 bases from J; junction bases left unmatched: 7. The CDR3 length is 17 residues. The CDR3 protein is CASSLALAGGLRDTQYF. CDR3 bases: TGTGCCAGCAGCTTAGCACTAGCGGGAGGACTCCGGGATACGCAGTATTTT.

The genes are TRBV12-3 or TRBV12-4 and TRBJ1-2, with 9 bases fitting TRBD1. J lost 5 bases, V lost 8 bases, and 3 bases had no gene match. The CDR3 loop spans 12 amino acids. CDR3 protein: CASVGQGYGYTF. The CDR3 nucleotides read TGTGCCAGCGTAGGACAGGGGTATGGCTACACCTTC.

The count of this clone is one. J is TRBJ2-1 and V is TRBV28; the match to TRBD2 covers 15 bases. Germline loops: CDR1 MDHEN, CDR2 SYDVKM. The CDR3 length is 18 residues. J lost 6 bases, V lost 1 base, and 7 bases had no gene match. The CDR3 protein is CASSLYPGLAGGPNEQFF. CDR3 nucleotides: TGTGCCAGCAGTTTATACCCGGGACTAGCGGGAGGCCCCAATGAGCAGTTCTTC. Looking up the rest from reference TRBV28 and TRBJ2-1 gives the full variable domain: DVKVTQSSRYLVKRTGEKVFLECVQDMDHENMFWYRQDPGLGLRLIYFSYDVKMKEKGDIPEGYSVSREKKERFSLILESASTNQTSMYLCASSLYPGLAGGPNEQFFGPGTRLTVL.

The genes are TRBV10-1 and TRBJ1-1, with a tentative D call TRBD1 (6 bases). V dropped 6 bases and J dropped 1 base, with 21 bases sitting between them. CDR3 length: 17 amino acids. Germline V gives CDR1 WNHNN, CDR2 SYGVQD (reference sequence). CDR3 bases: TGCGCCAGCAGCCTGACAGGACTTAGCACCGGGAACACTGAAGCTTTCTTT. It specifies CASSLTGLSTGNTEAFF.

Written as DNA, the CDR3 is TGCGCCAGCAGCTTGGAAGCGGGGTTCTATGGCTACACCTTC. Translating gives CASSLEAGFYGYTF. V and J are TRBV5-1 and TRBJ1-2; D remains unclear. V was trimmed by 0 bases and J by 4 bases, leaving 10 bases between them. Per germline, CDR1 SGHRS and CDR2 YFSETQ. The CDR3 has 14 amino acids. The variable domain in full, completed from reference TRBV5-1 and TRBJ1-2, reads KAGVTQTPRYLIKTRGQQVTLSCSPISGHRSVSWYQQTPGQGLQFLFEYFSETQRNKGNFPGRFSGRQFSNSRSEMNVSTLELGDSALYLCASSLEAGFYGYTFGSGTRLTVV.

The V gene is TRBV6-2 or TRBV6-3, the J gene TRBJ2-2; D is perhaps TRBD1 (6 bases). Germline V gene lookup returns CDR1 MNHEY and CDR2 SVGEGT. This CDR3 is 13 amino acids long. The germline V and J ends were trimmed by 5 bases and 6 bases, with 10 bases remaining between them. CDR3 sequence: CASSRSGAGELFF. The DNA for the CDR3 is TGTGCCAGCAGTCGATCAGGGGCCGGGGAGCTGTTTTTT.

CDR3 sequence reads: CASRARDSSNQPQHF. In DNA form, the CDR3 reads TGTGCCAGCAGAGCCCGGGACAGCAGCAATCAGCCCCAGCATTTT. The chain employs TRBV2 and TRBJ1-5; 7 bases match TRBD1. This CDR3 has 15 amino acids. Germline V gene sequence: CDR1 SNHLY, CDR2 FYNNEI. V was clipped by 6 bases and J by 1 base; unmatched bases: 6.

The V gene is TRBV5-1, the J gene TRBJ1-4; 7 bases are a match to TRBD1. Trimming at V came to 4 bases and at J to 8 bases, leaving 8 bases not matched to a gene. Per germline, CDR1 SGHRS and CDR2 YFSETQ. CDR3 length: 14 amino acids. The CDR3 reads CASSHRGLREKLFF. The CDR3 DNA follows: TGCGCCAGCAGCCACAGGGGTCTACGGGAAAAACTGTTTTTT.

This CDR3 is CASSRRQGAYGTGELFF. CDR3 coding DNA: TGTGCCAGCAGCAGACGACAGGGGGCTTACGGCACCGGGGAGCTGTTTTTT. J is TRBJ2-2 and V is TRBV7-8; 10 positions agree with TRBD1. V shed 5 bases and J 4 bases; nucleotides not matched to a gene: 10. Germline assignment: CDR1 SGHVS and CDR2 FQNEAQ. This CDR3 comprises 17 residues. The full variable domain, rest sourced from reference TRBV7-8 and TRBJ2-2, is GAGVSQSPRYKVAKRGQDVALRCDPISGHVSLFWYQQALGQGPEFLTYFQNEAQLDKSGLPSDRFFAERPEGSVSTLKIQRTQQEDSAVYLCASSRRQGAYGTGELFFGEGSRLTVL.

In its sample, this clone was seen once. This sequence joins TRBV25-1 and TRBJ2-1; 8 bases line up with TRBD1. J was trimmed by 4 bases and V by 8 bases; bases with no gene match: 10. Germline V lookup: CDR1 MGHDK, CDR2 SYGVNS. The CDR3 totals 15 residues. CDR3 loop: CASRQKDREYNEQFF. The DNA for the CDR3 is TGTGCCAGCCGGCAAAAGGACAGGGAATACAATGAGCAGTTCTTC.

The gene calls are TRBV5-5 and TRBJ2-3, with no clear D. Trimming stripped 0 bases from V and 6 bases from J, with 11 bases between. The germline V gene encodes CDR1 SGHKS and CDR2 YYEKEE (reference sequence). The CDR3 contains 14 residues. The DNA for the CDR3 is TGTGCCAGCAGCTTGGGAGGTTTATCGGATACGCAGTATTTT. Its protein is CASSLGGLSDTQYF.

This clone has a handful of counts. The CDR3 loop reads CASSEDRAGFGYTF. The CDR3 bases are TGTGCCAGCAGTGAAGACAGGGCCGGATTCGGCTACACCTTC. V and J are TRBV28 and TRBJ1-2; 7 nucleotides align to TRBD1. The V gene end was trimmed by 5 bases and the J gene end by 8 bases; junction bases not matched to a gene: 11. The CDR3 spans 14 residues. From germline, CDR1 is MDHEN and CDR2 SYDVKM.

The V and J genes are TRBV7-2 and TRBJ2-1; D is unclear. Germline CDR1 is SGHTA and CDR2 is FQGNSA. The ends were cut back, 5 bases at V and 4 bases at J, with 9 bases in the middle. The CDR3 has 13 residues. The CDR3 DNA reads TGTGCCAGCAGCCCTACGAATTACAATGAGCAGTTCTTC. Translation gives CASSPTNYNEQFF.

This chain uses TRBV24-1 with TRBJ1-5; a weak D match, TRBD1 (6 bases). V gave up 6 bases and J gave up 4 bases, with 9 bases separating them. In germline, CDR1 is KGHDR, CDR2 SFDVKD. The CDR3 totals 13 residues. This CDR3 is CATSQGWNQPQHF. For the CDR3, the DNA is TGTGCCACCAGTCAGGGGTGGAATCAGCCCCAGCATTTT.

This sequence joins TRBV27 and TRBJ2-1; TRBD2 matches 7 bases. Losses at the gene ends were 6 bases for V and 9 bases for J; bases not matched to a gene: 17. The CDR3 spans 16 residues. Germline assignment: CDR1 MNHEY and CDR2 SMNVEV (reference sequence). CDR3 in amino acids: CASSPWGGRVVGEQFF. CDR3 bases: TGTGCCAGCAGCCCCTGGGGCGGGAGAGTGGTTGGTGAGCAGTTCTTC.

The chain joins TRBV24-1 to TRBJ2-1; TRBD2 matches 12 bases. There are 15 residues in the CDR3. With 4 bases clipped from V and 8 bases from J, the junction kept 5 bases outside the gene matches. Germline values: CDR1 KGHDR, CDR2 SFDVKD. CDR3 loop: CATSDRTSGNHEQFF. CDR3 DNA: TGTGCCACCAGTGACCGGACTAGCGGGAACCATGAGCAGTTCTTC.

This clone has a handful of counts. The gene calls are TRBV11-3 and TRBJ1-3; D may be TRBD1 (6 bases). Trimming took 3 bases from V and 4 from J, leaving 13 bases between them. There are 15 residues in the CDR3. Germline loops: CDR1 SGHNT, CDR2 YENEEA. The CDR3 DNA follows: TGTGCCAGCAGCTTTCGGGGGGCCAGAGGAAACACCATATATTTT. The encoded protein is CASSFRGARGNTIYF.

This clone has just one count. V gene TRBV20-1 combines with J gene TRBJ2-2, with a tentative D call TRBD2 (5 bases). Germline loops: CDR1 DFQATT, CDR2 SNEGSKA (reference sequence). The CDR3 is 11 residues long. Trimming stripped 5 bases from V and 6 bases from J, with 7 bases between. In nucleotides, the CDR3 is TGCAGTGCTGCCGGGGCCGGGGAGCTGTTTTTT. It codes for CSAAGAGELFF.

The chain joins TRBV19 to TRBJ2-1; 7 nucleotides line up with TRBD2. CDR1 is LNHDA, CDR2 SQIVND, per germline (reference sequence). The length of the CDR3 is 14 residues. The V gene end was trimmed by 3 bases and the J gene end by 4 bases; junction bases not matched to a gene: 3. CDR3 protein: CASSIQRDYNEQFF. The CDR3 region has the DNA TGTGCCAGTAGTATCCAGCGGGATTACAATGAGCAGTTCTTC. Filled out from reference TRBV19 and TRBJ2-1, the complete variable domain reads DGGITQSPKYLFRKEGQNVTLSCEQNLNHDAMYWYRQDPGQGLRLIYYSQIVNDFQKGDIAEGYSVSREKKESFPLTVTSAQKNPTAFYLCASSIQRDYNEQFFGPGTRLTVL.

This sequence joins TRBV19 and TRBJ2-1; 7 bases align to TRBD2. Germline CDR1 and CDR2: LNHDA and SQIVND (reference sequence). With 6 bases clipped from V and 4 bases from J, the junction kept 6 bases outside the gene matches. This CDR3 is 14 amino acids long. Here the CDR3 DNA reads TGTGCCAGTAGCCGAGCGGGAACTTACAATGAGCAGTTCTTC. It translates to CASSRAGTYNEQFF.

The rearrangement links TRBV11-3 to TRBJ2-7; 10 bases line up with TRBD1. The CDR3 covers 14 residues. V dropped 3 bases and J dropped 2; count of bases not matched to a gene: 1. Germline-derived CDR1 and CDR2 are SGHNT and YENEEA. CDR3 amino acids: CASSFGTGAYEQYF. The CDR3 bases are TGTGCCAGCAGCTTCGGGACAGGGGCCTACGAGCAGTACTTC. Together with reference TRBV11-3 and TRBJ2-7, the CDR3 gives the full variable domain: EAGVVQSPRYKIIEKKQPVAFWCNPISGHNTLYWYLQNLGQGPELLIRYENEEAVDDSQLPKDRFSAERLKGVDSTLKIQPAELGDSAVYLCASSFGTGAYEQYFGPGTRLTVT.

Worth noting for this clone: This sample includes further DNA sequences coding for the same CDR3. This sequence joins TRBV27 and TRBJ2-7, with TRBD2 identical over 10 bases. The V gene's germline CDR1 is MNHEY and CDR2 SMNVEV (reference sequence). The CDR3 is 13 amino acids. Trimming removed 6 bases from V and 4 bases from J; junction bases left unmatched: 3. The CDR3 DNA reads TGTGCCAGCAGCCGGACTAGCGGTTACGAGCAGTACTTC. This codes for CASSRTSGYEQYF.

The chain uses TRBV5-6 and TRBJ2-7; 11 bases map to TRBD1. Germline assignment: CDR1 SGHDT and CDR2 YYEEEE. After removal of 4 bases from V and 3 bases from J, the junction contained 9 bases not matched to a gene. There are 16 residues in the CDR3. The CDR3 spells CASSPGQGAEFYEQYF. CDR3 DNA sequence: TGTGCCAGCAGCCCCGGACAGGGGGCGGAATTCTACGAGCAGTACTTC.

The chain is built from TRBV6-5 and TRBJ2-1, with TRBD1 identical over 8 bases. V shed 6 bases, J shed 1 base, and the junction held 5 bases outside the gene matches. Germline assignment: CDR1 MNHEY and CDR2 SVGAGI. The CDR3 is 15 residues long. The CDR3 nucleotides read TGTGCCAGCAGGGCCGACAGGGGTTCCTACAATGAGCAGTTCTTC. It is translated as CASRADRGSYNEQFF.

CDR3 coding DNA: TGTGCCACCAGCAGAGGACTTAGAGGAAACACCGGGGAGCTGTTTTTT. Translating it yields CATSRGLRGNTGELFF. The chain uses TRBV15 and TRBJ2-2; no clear D gene. The CDR3 contains 16 residues. Germline CDR1 is LNHNV and CDR2 is YYDKDF (reference sequence). V lost 1 base, J lost 2 bases, and 11 bases lay in between.

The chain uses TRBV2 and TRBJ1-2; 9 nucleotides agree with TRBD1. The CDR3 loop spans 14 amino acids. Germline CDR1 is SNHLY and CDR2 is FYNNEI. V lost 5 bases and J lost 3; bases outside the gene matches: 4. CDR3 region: CASSQDRGDYGYTF. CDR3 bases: TGTGCCAGCAGTCAGGACAGGGGCGACTATGGCTACACCTTC.

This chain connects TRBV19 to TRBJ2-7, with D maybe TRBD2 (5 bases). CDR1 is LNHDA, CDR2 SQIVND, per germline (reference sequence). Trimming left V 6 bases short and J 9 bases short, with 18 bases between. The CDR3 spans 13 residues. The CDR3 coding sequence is TGTGCCAGTAGCCCGGACCGATCTCGGGGGCAGTACTTC. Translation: CASSPDRSRGQYF.

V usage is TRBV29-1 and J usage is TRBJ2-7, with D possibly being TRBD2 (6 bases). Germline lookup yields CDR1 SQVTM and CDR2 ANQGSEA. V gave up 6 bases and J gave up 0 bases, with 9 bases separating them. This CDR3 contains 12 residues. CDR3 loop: CSVTGSSYEQYF. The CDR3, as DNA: TGCAGCGTCACCGGGAGCTCCTACGAGCAGTACTTC.

The CDR3 nucleotides are TGTGCCAGCAGCTTAGTGGGGGGGGGCCCCGGAAACACCATATATTTT. It specifies CASSLVGGGPGNTIYF. J is TRBJ1-3 and V is TRBV7-2; a possible D gene is TRBD1 (6 bases). This CDR3 has 16 amino acids. Trimming removed 1 base at V and 4 bases at J, with 14 bases between. Germline CDR1 is SGHTA and CDR2 is FQGNSA.